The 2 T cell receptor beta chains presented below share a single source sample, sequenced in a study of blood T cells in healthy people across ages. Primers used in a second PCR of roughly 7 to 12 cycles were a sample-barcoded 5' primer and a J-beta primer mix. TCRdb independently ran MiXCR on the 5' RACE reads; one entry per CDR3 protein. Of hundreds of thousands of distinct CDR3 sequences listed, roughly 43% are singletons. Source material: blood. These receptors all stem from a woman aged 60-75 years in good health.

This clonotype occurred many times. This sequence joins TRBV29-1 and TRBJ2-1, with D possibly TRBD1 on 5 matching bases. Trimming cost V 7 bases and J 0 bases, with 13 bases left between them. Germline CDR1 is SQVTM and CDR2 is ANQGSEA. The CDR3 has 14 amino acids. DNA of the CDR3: TGCAGCGGTAGGACACCCTACTCCTACAATGAGCAGTTCTTC. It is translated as CSGRTPYSYNEQFF.

The CDR3 is CASNSDRGSEQFF. The CDR3 DNA reads as TGTGCCAGCAACTCCGACAGGGGCAGTGAGCAGTTCTTC. The rearrangement uses TRBV12-3 or TRBV12-4 and TRBJ2-1; 8 nucleotides line up with TRBD1. The CDR3 contains 13 residues. Trimming cost V 7 bases and J 9 bases; bases outside gene matches: 8.